This entry is about one T cell receptor (beta chain). Libraries were prepared by immunoSEQ multiplex PCR; TCRdb keeps only in-frame clonotypes and omits some of them. The repertoire holds fewer than 60,000 clones, with 90% to 95% as singletons. This record belongs to a study of OX40 agonist ivuxolimab in advanced cancers. CDR1 and CDR2 (germline): SGHNT, YYREEE (reference sequence). The trim removed 7 bases at V and 3 bases at J, leaving 4 bases unmatched. The length of the CDR3 is 14 residues. This specimen was CD4+ or CD8+ T cells sorted from blood, taken in a trial of the OX40 agonist ivuxolimab. The chain carries TRBV5-4 and TRBJ2-1; TRBD1 aligns across 10 bases. This TCR came from an adult with an advanced solid tumor such as melanoma, head and neck, liver or kidney cancer. Written as DNA, the CDR3 is TGTGCCAGCGGAGGACAGGGGGTCTACAATGAGCAGTTCTTC. Its protein is CASGGQGVYNEQFF. Using reference TRBV5-4 and TRBJ2-1 for the parts outside the CDR3, the full variable domain is ETGVTQSPTHLIKTRGQQVTLRCSSQSGHNTVSWYQQALGQGPQFIFQYYREEENGRGNFPPRFSGLQFPNYSSELNVNALELDDSALYLCASGGQGVYNEQFFGPGTRLTVL.